This TCR beta chain derives from a study of CD8 T cells in Susac syndrome (dated by TCRdb to about 2019). In the study overall: Repertoire sequencing was used to test whether CD8+ T cell activation and differentiation in Susac syndrome was antigen driven. On the study overall, not on this receptor specifically: The number of individuals in the TCR sequencing and HLA analysis was recognized as being relatively small.

High-throughput TCR beta sequencing profiled peripheral blood CD8+ and CD4+ T cells from healthy donors, Susac syndrome patients and multiple sclerosis patients. The healthy donors served as controls matched for age and sex. Bulk CD8+ and CD4+ T cells were purified by magnetic negative isolation, whereas CD8+ TEMRA cells were enriched by FACS. Blood was drawn into EDTA tubes, processed within 24 hours, and PBMCs were isolated by density gradient centrifugation. PBMCs destined for TCR sequencing were cryopreserved in liquid nitrogen and later thawed in a 37 °C water bath. Purity of sorted or isolated CD4+, CD8+ and CD8+ TEMRA cells was at least 90%. The CDR3 runs 16 residues from the cysteine to the phenylalanine. The entry retains the CDR3 DNA only, 48 bases that are in frame from base 1. Trimming takes 4 bases from V and 8 bases from J, and the germline ends sit 21 bases apart. The germline V gene (reference sequence) provides CDR1 LGHDT and CDR2 YNNKEL.

Comments on this clonotype: Its antigen is still unknown. The sample holds no much larger clone one base away, and base qualities are not on file.

RNA was extracted using the RNeasy kit, and roughly 0.5 to 1 microgram was reverse transcribed with random hexamers. The immunoSEQ multiplex PCR assay, which covers 54 Vbeta and 13 Jbeta segments, was used to amplify TCR beta CDR3 regions. PCR amplification bias was corrected by using a synthetic template baseline for primer optimization and computational correction. The authors processed their data as follows. Reads were annotated to V, D and J genes per IMGT and analyzed with immunoSEQ Analyzer, keeping only productive sequences. Clonality was computed as one minus Shannon entropy normalized by log2 of the number of productive unique sequences. Public and private clones were assessed among the 100 most prevalent clones of each patient and control. Susac-specific clones were defined as absent from healthy and MS cohorts, approximately 1,000 published viral clones and other ImmuneACCESS disease sequences. TCRdb reanalyzed the raw reads on its own, using fastp at Q25 for trimming and MiXCR for clone calling, and kept in-frame beta chains. Identical CDR3 protein sequences are pooled into one entry, listed with their most common genes and DNA. TCRdb's processing, not the authors' own work, is the source of the V and J calls. The sample records about 200,000 distinct CDR3 sequences, 95% of which are singletons. About 0.094% of the sample belongs to the ten largest clones.

The sequence joins TRBV3-1 to TRBJ2-1, with the D gene call left open. This TCR was sampled from a human donor in good health. Sequencing used CD4+ T cells from PBMCs. The CDR3: CASSRNWGFGSYEQFF. The DNA is TGTGCCAGCAGCCGCAACTGGGGATTTGGGTCCTATGAGCAGTTCTTC.